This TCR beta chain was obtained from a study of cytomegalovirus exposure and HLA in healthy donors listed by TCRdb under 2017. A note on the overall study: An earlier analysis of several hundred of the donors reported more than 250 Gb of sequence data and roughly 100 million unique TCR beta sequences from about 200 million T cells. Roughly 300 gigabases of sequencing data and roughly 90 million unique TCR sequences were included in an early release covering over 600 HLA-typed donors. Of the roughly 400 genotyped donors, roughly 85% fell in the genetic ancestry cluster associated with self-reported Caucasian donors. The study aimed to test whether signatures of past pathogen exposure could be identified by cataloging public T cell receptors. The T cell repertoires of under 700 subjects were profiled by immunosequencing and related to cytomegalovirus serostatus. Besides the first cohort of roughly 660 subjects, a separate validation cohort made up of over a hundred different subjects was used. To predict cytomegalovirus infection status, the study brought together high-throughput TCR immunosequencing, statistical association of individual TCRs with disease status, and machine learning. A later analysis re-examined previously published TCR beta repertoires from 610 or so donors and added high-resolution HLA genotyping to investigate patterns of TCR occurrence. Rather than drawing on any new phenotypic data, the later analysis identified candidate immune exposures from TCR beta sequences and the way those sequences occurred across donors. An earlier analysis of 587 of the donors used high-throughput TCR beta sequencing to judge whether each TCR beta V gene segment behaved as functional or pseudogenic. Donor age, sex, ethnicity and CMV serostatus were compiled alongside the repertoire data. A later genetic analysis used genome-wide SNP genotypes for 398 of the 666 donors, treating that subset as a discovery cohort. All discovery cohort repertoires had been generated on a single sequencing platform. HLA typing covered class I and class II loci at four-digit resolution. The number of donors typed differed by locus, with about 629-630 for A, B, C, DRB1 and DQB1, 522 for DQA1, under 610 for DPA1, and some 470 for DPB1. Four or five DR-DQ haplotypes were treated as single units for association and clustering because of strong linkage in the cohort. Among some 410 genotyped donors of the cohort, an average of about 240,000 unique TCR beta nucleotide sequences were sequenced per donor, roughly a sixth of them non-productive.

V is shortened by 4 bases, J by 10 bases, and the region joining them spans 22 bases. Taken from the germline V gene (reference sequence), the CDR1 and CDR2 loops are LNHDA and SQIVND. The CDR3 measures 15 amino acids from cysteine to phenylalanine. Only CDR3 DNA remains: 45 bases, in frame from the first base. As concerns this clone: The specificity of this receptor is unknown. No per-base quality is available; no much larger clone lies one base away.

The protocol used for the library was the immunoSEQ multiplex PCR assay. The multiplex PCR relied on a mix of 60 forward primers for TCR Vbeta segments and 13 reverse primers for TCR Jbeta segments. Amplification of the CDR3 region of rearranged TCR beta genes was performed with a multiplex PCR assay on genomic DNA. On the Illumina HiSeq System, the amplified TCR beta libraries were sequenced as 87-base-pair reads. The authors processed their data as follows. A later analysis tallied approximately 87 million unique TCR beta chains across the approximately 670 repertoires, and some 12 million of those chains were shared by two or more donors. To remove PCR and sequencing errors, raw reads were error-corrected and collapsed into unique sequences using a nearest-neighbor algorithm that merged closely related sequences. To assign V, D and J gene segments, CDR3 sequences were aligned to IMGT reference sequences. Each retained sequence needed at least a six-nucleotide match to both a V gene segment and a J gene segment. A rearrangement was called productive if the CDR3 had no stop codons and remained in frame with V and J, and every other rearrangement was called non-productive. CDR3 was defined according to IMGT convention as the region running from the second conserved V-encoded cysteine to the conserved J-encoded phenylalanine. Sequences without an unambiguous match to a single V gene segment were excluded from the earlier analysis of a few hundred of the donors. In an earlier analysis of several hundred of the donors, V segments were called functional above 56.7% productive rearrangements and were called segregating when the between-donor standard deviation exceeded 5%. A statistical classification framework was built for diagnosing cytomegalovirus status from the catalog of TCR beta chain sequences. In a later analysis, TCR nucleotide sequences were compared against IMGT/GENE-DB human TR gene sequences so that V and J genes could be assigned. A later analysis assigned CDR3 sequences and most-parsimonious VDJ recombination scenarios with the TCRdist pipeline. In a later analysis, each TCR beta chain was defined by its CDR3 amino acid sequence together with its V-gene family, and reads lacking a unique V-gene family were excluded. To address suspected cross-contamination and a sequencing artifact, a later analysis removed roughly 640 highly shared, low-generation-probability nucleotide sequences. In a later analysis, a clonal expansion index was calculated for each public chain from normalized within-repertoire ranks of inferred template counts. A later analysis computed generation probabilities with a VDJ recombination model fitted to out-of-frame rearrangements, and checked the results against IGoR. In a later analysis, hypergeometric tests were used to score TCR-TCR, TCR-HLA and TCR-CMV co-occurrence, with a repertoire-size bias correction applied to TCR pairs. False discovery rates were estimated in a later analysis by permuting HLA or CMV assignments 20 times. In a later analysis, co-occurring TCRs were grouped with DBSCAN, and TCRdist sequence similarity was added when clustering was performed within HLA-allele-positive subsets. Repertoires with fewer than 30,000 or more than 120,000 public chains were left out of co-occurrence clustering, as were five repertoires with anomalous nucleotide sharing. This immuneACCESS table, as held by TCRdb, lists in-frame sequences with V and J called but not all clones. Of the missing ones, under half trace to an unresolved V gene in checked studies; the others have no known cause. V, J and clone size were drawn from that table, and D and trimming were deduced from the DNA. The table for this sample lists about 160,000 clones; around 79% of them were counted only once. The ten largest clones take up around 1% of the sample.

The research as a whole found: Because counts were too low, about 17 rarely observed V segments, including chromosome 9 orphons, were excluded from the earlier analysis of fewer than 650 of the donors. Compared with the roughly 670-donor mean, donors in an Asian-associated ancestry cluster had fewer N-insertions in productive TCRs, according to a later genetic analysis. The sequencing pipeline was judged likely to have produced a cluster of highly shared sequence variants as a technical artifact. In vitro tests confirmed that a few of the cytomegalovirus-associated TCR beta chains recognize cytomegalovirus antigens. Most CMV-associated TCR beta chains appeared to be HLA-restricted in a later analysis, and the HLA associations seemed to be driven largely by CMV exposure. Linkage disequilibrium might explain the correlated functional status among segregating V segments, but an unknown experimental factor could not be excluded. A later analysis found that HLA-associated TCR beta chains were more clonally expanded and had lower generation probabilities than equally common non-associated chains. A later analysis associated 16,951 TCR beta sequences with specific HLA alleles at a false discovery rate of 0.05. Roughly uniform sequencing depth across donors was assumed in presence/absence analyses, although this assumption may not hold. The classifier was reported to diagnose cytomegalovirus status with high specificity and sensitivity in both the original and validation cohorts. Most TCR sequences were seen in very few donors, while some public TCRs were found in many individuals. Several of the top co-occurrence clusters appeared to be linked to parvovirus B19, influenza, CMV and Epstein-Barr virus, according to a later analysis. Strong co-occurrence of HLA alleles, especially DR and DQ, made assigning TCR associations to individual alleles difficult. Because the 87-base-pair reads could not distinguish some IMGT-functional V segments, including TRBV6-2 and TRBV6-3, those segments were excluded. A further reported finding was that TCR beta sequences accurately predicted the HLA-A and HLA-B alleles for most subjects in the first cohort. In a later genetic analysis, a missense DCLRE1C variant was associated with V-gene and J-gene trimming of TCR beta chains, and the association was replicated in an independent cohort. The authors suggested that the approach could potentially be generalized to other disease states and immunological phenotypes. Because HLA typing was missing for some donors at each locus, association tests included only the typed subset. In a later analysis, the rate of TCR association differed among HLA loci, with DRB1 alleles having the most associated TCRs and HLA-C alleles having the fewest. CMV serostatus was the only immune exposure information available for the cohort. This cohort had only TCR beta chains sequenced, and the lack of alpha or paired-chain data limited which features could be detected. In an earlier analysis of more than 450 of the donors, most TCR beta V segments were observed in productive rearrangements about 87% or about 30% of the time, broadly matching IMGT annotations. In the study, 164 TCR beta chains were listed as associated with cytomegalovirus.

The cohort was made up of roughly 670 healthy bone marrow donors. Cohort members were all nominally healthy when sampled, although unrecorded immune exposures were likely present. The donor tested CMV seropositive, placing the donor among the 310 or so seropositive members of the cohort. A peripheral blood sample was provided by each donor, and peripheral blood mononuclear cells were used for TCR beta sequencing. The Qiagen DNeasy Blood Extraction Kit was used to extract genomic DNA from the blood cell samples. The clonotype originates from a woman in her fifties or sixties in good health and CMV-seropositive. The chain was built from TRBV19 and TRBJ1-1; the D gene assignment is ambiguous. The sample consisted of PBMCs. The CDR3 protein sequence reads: CASSRARPNEHGAFF. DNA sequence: TGTGCCAGTAGTAGGGCACGGCCGAATGAACACGGAGCTTTCTTT.